The clone carrying this TCR beta chain was observed a single time. The data belong to a study of blood T cell repertoires in COVID-19. Repertoires were generated with immunoSEQ multiplex PCR, while TCRdb's copy carries only in-frame clones and drops some. The sample lists just over 650,000 clones, 85% to 90% occurring once. This CDR3 comprises 14 residues. Germline V gene data show CDR1 as MNHEY and CDR2 as SMNVEV (reference sequence). The V and J ends lost 2 bases and 1 base respectively, with 9 bases between them. What was sequenced was peripheral blood. J is TRBJ2-7 and V is TRBV27; tentatively, D is TRBD2 (6 bases). The sequence derives from a woman younger than 30 with acute or convalescent COVID-19. The CDR3 loop is CASSLGGRSYEQYF. Here the CDR3 DNA reads TGTGCCAGCAGTTTAGGGGGGAGATCCTACGAGCAGTACTTC.